What follows are 18 T cell receptor beta chains derived from one specimen sequenced in a study of Ad26.COV2.S vaccination and SARS-CoV-2 variants. Regarding treatment: roughly 19 received Ad26.COV2.S at low or high dose, single or two shots; about 5 received placebo; per-sample allocation not given. Specimens were obtained on day 63 following the first vaccine or placebo injection. Using immunoSEQ multiplex PCR, the repertoire was profiled, and TCRdb retains in-frame clones only, with some absent. The sample records about 680,000 clones, approximately 88% being singletons. Specimen: peripheral blood, collected in a trial of Ad26.COV2.S vaccine versus placebo. The origin of the receptors is a person aged 18-60 years who received the Ad26.COV2.S COVID-19 vaccine or a placebo.

The V call is TRBV6-5, the J call TRBJ1-1; D unclear. The CDR3 length is 11 residues. Trimming stripped 8 bases from V and 3 bases from J, with 7 bases between. Germline CDR1 reads MNHEY; CDR2 reads SVGAGI. In DNA, the CDR3 is TGTGCCAGCGTAATGGACACTGAAGCTTTCTTT. It encodes CASVMDTEAFF.

The CDR3 sequence: CASRRLAQETQYF. CDR3 nucleotides: TGTGCCAGCAGGCGACTAGCCCAGGAGACCCAGTACTTC. This chain connects TRBV12-3 or TRBV12-4 to TRBJ2-5; TRBD2 agrees at 7 bases. This CDR3 is 13 amino acids long. Unmatched junction bases numbered 6, after V lost 6 bases and J lost 5 bases.

This chain links TRBV10-3 with TRBJ2-1, with D unclear. The length of the CDR3 is 14 residues. Deletions cut 0 bases from V and 6 bases from J, with 9 bases between. Germline V gene sequence: CDR1 ENHRY, CDR2 SYGVKD. The CDR3 nucleotides read TGTGCCATCAGTGAGTCTGGGGTGTCCAATGAGCAGTTCTTC. The encoded protein is CAISESGVSNEQFF.

About this clone: Distinct nucleotide sequences in the sample also encode this CDR3. The chain carries TRBV5-4 and TRBJ2-3; D is possibly TRBD2 (5 bases). The CDR3 is 13 residues long. Germline V CDR1 and CDR2: SGHNT, YYREEE (reference sequence). The V and J ends lost 4 bases and 4 bases respectively, with 10 bases between them. The CDR3 DNA reads TGTGCCAGCAGCCGGGATGTCCCAGATACGCAGTATTTT. Its protein is CASSRDVPDTQYF.

The rearrangement links TRBV10-3 to TRBJ1-1; TRBD1 is a possible D gene (5 bases). The ends were cut back, 6 bases at V and 2 bases at J, with 13 bases in the middle. The germline gives CDR1 ENHRY, CDR2 SYGVKD. The CDR3 spans 14 residues. Here the CDR3 DNA reads TGTGCCATCAGCCGGGACGGGGGAAACACTGAAGCTTTCTTT. Encoded protein: CAISRDGGNTEAFF.

The chain uses TRBV13 and TRBJ2-1; 7 bases are a match to TRBD2. Per germline, CDR1 PRHDT and CDR2 FYEKMQ (reference sequence). The CDR3 covers 14 residues. V was clipped by 5 bases and J by 6 bases; unmatched bases: 7. The CDR3 DNA sequence: TGTGCCAGCAGCGACGGCCTAGCGGTCAATGAGCAGTTCTTC. It encodes CASSDGLAVNEQFF. Combining the CDR3 with reference TRBV13 and TRBJ2-1 gives the whole variable domain AAGVIQSPRHLIKEKRETATLKCYPIPRHDTVYWYQQGPGQDPQFLISFYEKMQSDKGSIPDRFSAQQFSDYHSELNMSSLELGDSALYFCASSDGLAVNEQFFGPGTRLTVL.

This chain links TRBV5-6 with TRBJ1-1; perhaps TRBD1 as D (5 bases). Per the germline V gene, CDR1 is SGHDT and CDR2 is YYEEEE. There are 14 residues in the CDR3. The ends were cut back, 2 bases at V and 4 bases at J, with 12 bases in the middle. The CDR3 region is CASSLVREGTEAFF. In nucleotides, the CDR3 is TGTGCCAGCAGCTTAGTCAGGGAGGGCACTGAAGCTTTCTTT.

V and J are TRBV27 and TRBJ2-1, with D tentatively TRBD1 (6 bases). The CDR3 is 12 residues long. Between the trimmed V and J ends, which lost 2 bases and 10 bases, there was a span of 9 bases. Germline V CDR1 and CDR2: MNHEY, SMNVEV (reference sequence). CDR3 DNA sequence: TGTGCCAGCAGTTTAACAGGGCGGGAGCAGTTCTTC. Its protein is CASSLTGREQFF.

The chain uses TRBV7-9 and TRBJ2-1; D gene ambiguous. V lost 5 bases and J lost 6, with 8 bases in between. CDR1 is SEHNR and CDR2 is FQNEAQ in the germline V gene (reference sequence). The CDR3 covers 12 residues. Written as DNA, the CDR3 is TGTGCCAGCAGCCTCGACTTCAATGAGCAGTTCTTC. This sequence encodes CASSLDFNEQFF.

The chain couples TRBV20-1 to TRBJ1-2; 8 bases match TRBD1. Germline trimming cut 3 bases from V and 7 bases from J; bases unmatched to any gene: 1. CDR1 and CDR2 (germline): DFQATT, SNEGSKA (reference sequence). This CDR3 comprises 11 residues. CDR3 bases: TGCAGTGCTAGCAGGGGGCTTGGCTACACCTTC. This translates into CSASRGLGYTF.

V is TRBV30 and J is TRBJ1-1; D remains ambiguous. Germline V gene sequence: CDR1 GTSNPN, CDR2 SVGIG (reference sequence). V was trimmed by 4 bases and J by 2 bases, leaving 11 bases between them. The CDR3 spans 13 residues. CDR3 residues: CAWTAGSNTEAFF. Written as DNA, the CDR3 is TGTGCCTGGACCGCCGGGAGCAACACTGAAGCTTTCTTT.

In nucleotides, the CDR3 is TGTGCCAGCAGCTCCCGGGGGAGCGGGAATGAGAATGAGCAGTTCTTC. It yields the protein CASSSRGSGNENEQFF. The chain joins TRBV7-9 to TRBJ2-1; 7 bases line up with TRBD2. Germline assignment: CDR1 SEHNR and CDR2 FQNEAQ (reference sequence). The CDR3 sequence is 16 residues long. Trimming cost V 4 bases and J 7 bases; bases outside gene matches: 13.

The J gene is TRBJ1-2, the V gene TRBV6-5; tentative D call: TRBD1 (5 bases). The CDR3 sequence is 14 residues long. The ends were cut back, 2 bases at V and 2 bases at J, with 9 bases in the middle. Germline V lookup: CDR1 MNHEY, CDR2 SVGAGI. The CDR3 sequence is CASSYGDGNYGYTF. DNA for the CDR3: TGTGCCAGCAGTTACGGGGACGGGAACTATGGCTACACCTTC.

V and J are TRBV18 and TRBJ2-7; 8 bases agree with TRBD1. The germline CDR1 and CDR2 sequences are KGHSH and LQKENI. V lost 1 base and J lost 5; bases outside the gene matches: 10. The CDR3 sequence is 16 residues long. The CDR3 nucleotides are TGTGCCAGCTCACCACAAACAGGGGGGAAGTGGGACGAGCAGTACTTC. Its translation: CASSPQTGGKWDEQYF.

This chain uses TRBV4-2 with TRBJ2-1; 10 nucleotides line up with TRBD2. Germline V lookup: CDR1 LGHNA, CDR2 YNFKEQ. The CDR3 loop spans 17 amino acids. Unmatched junction bases numbered 9, after V lost 0 bases and J lost 7 bases. DNA of the CDR3: TGTGCCAGCAGCCAAGATAAGGCGGCTAGCGGGGGAAATGAGCAGTTCTTC. Protein: CASSQDKAASGGNEQFF.

The chain carries TRBV19 and TRBJ2-7; TRBD1 matches 9 bases. This CDR3 is built from 15 residues. J lost 0 bases, V lost 3 bases, and 3 bases had no gene match. The V gene's germline CDR1 is LNHDA and CDR2 SQIVND (reference sequence). The CDR3 is CASSIETGGSYEQYF. For the CDR3, the DNA is TGTGCCAGTAGTATCGAGACAGGGGGCTCCTACGAGCAGTACTTC.

The chain couples TRBV5-1 to TRBJ2-5, with a possible D match to TRBD2 (5 bases). The CDR3 loop spans 11 amino acids. Germline lookup yields CDR1 SGHRS and CDR2 YFSETQ. V was clipped by 5 bases and J by 3 bases, with 5 bases between them. The CDR3 loop reads CASRLEETQYF. CDR3 nucleotide sequence: TGCGCCAGCAGACTAGAAGAGACCCAGTACTTC. The variable domain in full, with the rest retrieved from reference TRBV5-1 and TRBJ2-5, is KAGVTQTPRYLIKTRGQQVTLSCSPISGHRSVSWYQQTPGQGLQFLFEYFSETQRNKGNFPGRFSGRQFSNSRSEMNVSTLELGDSALYLCASRLEETQYFGPGTRLLVL.

The V and J genes are TRBV18 and TRBJ2-2; 7 bases map to TRBD2. CDR3 length equals 14 residues. The V gene's germline CDR1 is KGHSH and CDR2 LQKENI. The ends lost 2 bases at V and 6 bases at J; junction bases unmatched: 3. The CDR3 coding sequence is TGTGCCAGCTCACCAGGCAGCGGGGCCGGGGAGCTGTTTTTT. Translation: CASSPGSGAGELFF.